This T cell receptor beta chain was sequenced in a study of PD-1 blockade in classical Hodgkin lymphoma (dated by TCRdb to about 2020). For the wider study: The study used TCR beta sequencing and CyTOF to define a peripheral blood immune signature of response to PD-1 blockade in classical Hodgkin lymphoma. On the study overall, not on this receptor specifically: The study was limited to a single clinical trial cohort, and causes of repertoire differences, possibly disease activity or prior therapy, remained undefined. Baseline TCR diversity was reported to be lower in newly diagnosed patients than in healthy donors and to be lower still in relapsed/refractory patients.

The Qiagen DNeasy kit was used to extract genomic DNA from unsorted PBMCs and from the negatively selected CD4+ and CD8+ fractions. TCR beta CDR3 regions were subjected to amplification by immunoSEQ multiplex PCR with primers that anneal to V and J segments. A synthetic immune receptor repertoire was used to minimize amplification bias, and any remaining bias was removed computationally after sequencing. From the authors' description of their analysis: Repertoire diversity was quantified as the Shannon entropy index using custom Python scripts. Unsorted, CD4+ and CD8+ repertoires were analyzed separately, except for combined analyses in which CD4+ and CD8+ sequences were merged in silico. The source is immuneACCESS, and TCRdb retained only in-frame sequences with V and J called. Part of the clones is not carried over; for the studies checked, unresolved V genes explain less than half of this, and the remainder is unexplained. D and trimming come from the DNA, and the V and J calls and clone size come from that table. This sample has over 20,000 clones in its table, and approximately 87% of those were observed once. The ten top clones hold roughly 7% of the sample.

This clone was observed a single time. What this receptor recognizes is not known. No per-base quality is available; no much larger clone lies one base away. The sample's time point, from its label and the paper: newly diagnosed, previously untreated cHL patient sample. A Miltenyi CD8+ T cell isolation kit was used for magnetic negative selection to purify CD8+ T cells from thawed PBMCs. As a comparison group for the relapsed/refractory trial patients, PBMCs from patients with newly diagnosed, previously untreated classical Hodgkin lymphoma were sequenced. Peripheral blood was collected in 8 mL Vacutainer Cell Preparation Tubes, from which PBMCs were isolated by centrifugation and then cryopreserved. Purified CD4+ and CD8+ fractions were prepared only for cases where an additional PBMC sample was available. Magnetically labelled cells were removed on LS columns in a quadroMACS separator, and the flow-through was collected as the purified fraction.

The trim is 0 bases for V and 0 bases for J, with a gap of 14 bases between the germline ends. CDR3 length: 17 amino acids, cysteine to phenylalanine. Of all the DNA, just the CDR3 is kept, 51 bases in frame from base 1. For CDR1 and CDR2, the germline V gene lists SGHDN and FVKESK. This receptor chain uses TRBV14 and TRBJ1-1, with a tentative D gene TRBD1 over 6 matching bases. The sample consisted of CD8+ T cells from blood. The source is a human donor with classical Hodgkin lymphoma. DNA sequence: TGTGCCAGCAGCCAAGAATGGGGGCGGACCTTGAACACTGAAGCTTTCTTT. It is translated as CASSQEWGRTLNTEAFF.